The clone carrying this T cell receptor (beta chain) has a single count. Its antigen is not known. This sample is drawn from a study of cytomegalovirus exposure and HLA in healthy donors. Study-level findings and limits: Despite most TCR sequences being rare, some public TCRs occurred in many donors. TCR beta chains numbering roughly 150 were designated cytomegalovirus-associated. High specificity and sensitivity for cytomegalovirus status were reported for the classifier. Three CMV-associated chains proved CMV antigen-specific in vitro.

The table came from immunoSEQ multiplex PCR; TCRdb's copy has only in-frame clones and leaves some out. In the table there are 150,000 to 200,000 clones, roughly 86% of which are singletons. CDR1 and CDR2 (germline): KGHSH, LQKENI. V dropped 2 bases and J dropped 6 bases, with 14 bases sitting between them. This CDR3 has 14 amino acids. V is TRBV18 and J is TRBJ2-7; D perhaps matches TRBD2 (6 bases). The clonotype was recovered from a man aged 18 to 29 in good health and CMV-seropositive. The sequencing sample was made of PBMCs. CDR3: CASSPMGGPGEQYF. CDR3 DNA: TGTGCCAGCTCACCAATGGGGGGACCGGGCGAGCAGTACTTC. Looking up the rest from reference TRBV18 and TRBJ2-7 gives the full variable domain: NAGVMQNPRHLVRRRGQEARLRCSPMKGHSHVYWYRQLPEEGLKFMVYLQKENIIDESGMPKERFSAEFPKEGPSILRIQQVVRGDSAAYFCASSPMGGPGEQYFGPGTRLTVT.